This T cell receptor (beta chain) was documented in a study of T cells and Merkel cell carcinoma outcomes. Study-wide findings and caveats: Repertoire plus T-cell density reportedly predicted Merkel cell carcinoma outcomes.

Between the trimmed V and J ends, which lost 0 bases and 4 bases, there was a span of 12 bases. CDR3 size: 15 residues. Germline V gene sequence: CDR1 SGHDN, CDR2 FVKESK. Only a few counts were recorded for this clone. The target antigen is unknown. The method was immunoSEQ multiplex PCR; TCRdb's version includes in-frame clones alone and lacks a portion of them. The sample carries fewer than 25,000 clones, approximately 80% recorded once. The rearrangement joins TRBV14 to TRBJ2-5; D may be TRBD1 (6 bases). The sequence derives from a human donor with Merkel cell carcinoma. The sample consisted of tumor tissue from Merkel cell carcinoma. In nucleotides, the CDR3 is TGTGCCAGCAGCCAAGACCGGGCCAGGGGAGAGACCCAGTACTTC. Encoded protein: CASSQDRARGETQYF.